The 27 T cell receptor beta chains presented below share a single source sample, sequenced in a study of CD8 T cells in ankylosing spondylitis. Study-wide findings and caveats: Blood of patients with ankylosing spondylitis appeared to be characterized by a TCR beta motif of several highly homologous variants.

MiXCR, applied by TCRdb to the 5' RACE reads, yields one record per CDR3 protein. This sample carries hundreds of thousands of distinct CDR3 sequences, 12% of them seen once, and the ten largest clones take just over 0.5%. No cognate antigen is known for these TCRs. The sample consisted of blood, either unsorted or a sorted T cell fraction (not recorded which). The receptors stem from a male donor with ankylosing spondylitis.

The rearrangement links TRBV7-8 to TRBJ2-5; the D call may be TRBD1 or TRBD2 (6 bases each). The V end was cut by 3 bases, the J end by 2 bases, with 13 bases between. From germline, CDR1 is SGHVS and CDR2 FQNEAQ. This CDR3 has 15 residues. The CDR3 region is CASSLTRGSQETQYF. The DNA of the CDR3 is TGTGCCAGCAGCTTGACTAGGGGGAGTCAAGAGACCCAGTACTTC. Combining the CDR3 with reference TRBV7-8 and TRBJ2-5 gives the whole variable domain GAGVSQSPRYKVAKRGQDVALRCDPISGHVSLFWYQQALGQGPEFLTYFQNEAQLDKSGLPSDRFFAERPEGSVSTLKIQRTQQEDSAVYLCASSLTRGSQETQYFGPGTRLLVL.

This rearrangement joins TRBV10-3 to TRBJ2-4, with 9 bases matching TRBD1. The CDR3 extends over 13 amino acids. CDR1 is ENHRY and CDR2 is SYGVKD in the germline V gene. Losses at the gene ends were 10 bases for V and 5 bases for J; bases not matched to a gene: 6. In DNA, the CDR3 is TGTGCCACAGGGGGACAGGGCCAAAACATTCAGTACTTC. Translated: CATGGQGQNIQYF.

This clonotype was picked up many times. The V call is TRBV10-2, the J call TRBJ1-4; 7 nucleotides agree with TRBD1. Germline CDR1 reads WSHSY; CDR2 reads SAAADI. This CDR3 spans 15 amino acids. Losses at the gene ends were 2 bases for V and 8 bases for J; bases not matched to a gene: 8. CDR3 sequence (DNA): TGCGCCAGCAGTGAGAGGAGACAGGGAACCGAAAAACTGTTTTTT. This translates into CASSERRQGTEKLFF.

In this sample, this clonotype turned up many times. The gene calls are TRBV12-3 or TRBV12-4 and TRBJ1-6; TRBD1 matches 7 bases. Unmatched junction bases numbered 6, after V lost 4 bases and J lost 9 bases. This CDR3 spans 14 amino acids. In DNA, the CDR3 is TGTGCCAGCAGTTCAGGGGGAAGTCGTTCACCCCTCCACTTT. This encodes CASSSGGSRSPLHF.

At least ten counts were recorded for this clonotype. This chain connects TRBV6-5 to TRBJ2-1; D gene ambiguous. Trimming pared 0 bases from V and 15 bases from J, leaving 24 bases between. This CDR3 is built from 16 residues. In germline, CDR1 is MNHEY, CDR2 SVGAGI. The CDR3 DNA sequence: TGTGCCAGCAGTTACTCCCCGACTTCGGACCGGCGCAATAGGTTCTTC. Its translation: CASSYSPTSDRRNRFF.

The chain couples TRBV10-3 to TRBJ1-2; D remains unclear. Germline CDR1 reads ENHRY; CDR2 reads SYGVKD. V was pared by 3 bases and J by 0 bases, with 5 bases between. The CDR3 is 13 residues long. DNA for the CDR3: TGTGCCATCAGTGACGGAACTAACTATGGCTACACCTTC. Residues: CAISDGTNYGYTF.

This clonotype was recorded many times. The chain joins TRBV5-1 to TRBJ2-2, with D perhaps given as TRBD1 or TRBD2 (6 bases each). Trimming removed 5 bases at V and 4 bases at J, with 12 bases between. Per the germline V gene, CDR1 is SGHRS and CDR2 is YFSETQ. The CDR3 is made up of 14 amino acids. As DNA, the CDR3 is TGCGCCAGCAGTCCACAGGGACTCACCGGGGAGCTGTTTTTT. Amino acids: CASSPQGLTGELFF.

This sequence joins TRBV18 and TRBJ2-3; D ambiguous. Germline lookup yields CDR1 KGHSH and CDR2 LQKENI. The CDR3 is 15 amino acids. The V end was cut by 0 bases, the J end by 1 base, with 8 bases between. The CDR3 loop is CASSPPGKGTDTQYF. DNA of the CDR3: TGTGCCAGCTCACCACCAGGGAAGGGCACAGATACGCAGTATTTT.

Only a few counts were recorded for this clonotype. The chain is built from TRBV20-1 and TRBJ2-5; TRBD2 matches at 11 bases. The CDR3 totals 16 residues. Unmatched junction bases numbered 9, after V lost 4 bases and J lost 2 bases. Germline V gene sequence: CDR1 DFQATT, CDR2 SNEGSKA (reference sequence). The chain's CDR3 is CSAIHGTSGYQETQYF. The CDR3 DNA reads TGCAGTGCTATACACGGGACTAGCGGTTATCAAGAGACCCAGTACTTC.

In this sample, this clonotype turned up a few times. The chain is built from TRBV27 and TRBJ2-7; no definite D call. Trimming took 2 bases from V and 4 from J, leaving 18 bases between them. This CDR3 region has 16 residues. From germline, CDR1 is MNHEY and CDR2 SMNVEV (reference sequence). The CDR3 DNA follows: TGTGCCAGCAGTTTAGCCCCTACAATTACTTCATACGAGCAGTACTTC. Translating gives CASSLAPTITSYEQYF.

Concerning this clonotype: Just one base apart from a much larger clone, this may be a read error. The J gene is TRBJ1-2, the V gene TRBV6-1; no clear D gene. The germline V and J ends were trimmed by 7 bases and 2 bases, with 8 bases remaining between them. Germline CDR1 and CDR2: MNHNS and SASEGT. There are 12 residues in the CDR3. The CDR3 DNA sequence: TGTGCCAGCATTCGGGAGAACTATGGCTACACCTTC. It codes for CASIRENYGYTF.

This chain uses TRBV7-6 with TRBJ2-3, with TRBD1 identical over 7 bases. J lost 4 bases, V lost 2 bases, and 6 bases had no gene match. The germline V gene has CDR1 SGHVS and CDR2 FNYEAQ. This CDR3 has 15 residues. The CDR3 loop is CASSLRGPWADTQYF. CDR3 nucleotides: TGTGCCAGCAGCTTAAGGGGGCCGTGGGCAGATACGCAGTATTTT.

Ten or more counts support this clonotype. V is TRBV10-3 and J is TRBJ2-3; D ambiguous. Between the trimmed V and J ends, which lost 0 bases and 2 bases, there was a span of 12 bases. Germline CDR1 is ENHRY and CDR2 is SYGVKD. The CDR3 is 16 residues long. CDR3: CAISESGKDHTDTQYF. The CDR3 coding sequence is TGTGCCATCAGTGAGTCCGGAAAAGATCACACAGATACGCAGTATTTT.

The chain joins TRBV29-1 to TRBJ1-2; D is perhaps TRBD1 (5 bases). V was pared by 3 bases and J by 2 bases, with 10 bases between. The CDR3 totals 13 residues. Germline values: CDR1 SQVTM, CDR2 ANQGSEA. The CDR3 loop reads CSVDGAGNYGYTF. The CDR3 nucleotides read TGCAGCGTTGACGGGGCAGGAAACTATGGCTACACCTTC.

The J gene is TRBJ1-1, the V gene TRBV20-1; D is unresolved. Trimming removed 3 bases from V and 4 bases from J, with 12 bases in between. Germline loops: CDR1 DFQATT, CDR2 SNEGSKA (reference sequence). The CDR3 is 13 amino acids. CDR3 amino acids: CSASESWVTEAFF. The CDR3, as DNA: TGCAGTGCTAGTGAGTCTTGGGTCACTGAAGCTTTCTTT.

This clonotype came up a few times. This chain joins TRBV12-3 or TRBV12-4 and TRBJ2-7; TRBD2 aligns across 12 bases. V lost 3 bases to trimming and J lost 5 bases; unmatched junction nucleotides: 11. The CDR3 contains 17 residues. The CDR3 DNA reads TGTGCCAGCAGTTTTGGGGAACTAGCGGGAGGAAGGAACGAGCAGTACTTC. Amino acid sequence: CASSFGELAGGRNEQYF.

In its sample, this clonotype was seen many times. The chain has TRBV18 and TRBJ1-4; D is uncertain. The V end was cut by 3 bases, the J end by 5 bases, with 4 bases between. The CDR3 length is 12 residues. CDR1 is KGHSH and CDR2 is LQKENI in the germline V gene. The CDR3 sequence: CASSPANEKLFF. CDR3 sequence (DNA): TGTGCCAGCTCACCGGCCAATGAAAAACTGTTTTTT.

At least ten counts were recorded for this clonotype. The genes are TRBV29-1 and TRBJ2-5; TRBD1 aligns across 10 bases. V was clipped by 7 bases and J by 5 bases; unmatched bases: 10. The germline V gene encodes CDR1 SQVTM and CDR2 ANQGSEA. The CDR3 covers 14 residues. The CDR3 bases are TGCAGCGCAGATCCGGGACAGGGGTTGGAGACCCAGTACTTC. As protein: CSADPGQGLETQYF. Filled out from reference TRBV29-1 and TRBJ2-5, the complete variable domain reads SAVISQKPSRDICQRGTSLTIQCQVDSQVTMMFWYRQQPGQSLTLIATANQGSEATYESGFVIDKFPISRPNLTFSTLTVSNMSPEDSSIYLCSADPGQGLETQYFGPGTRLLVL.

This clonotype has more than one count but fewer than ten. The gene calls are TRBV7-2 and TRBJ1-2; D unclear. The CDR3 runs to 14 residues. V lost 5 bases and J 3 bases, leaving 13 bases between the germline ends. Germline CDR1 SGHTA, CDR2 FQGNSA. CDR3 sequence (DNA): TGTGCCAGCAGCCCCGGGGTCCTCTACTATGGCTACACCTTC. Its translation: CASSPGVLYYGYTF. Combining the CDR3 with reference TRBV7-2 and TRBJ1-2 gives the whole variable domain GAGVSQSPSNKVTEKGKDVELRCDPISGHTALYWYRQSLGQGLEFLIYFQGNSAPDKSGLPSDRFSAERTGGSVSTLTIQRTQQEDSAVYLCASSPGVLYYGYTFGSGTRLTVV.

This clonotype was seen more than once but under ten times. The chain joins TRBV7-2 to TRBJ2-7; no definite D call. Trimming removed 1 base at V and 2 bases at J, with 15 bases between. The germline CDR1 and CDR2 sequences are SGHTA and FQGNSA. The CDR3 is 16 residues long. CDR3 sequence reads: CASSLVGRVLTYEQYF. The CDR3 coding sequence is TGTGCCAGCAGCTTAGTTGGACGGGTTCTAACCTACGAGCAGTACTTC.

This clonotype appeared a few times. For the CDR3, the DNA is TGTGCCAGCAGCTTAAGACAGGCCCTTCACGAAGCTTTCTTT. Protein: CASSLRQALHEAFF. The chain employs TRBV11-2 and TRBJ1-1, with a weak D call TRBD1 (6 bases). The length of the CDR3 is 14 residues. V lost 2 bases to trimming and J lost 8 bases, with 15 bases between them. Germline V gene lookup returns CDR1 SGHAT and CDR2 FQNNGV.

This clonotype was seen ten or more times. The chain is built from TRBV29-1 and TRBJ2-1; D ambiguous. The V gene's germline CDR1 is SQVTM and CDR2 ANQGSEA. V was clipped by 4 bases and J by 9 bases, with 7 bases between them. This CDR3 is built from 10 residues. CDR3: CSVGLGEQFF. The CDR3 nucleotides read TGCAGCGTTGGACTGGGTGAGCAGTTCTTC.

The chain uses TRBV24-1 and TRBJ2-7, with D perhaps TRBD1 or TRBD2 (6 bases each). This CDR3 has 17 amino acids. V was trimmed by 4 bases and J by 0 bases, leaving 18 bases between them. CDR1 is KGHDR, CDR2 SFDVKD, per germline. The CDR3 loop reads CATSDLRGQGASYEQYF. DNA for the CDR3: TGTGCCACCAGTGACCTCCGGGGGCAGGGAGCCTCCTACGAGCAGTACTTC.

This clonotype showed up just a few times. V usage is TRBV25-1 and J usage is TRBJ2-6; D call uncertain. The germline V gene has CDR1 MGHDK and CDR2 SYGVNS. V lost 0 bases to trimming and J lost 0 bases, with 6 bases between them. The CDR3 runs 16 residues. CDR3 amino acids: CASSEYRYSGANVLTF. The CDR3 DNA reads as TGTGCCAGCAGTGAATACAGGTACTCTGGGGCCAACGTCCTGACTTTC.

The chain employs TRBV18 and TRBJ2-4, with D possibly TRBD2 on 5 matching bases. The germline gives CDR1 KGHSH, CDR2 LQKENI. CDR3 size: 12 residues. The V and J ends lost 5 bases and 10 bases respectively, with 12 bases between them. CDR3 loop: CASSLRTGIQYF. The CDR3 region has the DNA TGTGCCAGCTCATTACGGACGGGAATTCAGTACTTC.

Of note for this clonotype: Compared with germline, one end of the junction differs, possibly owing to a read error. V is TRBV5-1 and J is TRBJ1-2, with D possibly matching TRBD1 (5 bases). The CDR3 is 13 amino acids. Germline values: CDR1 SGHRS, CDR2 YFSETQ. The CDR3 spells CVSSGMDIRGYTF. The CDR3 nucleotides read TGCGTCAGCAGCGGGATGGACATCCGCGGCTACACCTTC. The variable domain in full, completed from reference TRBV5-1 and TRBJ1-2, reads KAGVTQTPRYLIKTRGQQVTLSCSPISGHRSVSWYQQTPGQGLQFLFEYFSETQRNKGNFPGRFSGRQFSNSRSEMNVSTLELGDSALYLCVSSGMDIRGYTFGSGTRLTVV.

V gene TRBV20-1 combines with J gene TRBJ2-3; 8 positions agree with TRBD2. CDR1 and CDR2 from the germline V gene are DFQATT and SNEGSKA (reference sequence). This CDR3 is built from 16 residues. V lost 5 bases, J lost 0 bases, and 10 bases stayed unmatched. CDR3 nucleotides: TGCAGTGCTGGGGGAGCGGGGGTTTCTAGCACAGATACGCAGTATTTT. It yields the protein CSAGGAGVSSTDTQYF.